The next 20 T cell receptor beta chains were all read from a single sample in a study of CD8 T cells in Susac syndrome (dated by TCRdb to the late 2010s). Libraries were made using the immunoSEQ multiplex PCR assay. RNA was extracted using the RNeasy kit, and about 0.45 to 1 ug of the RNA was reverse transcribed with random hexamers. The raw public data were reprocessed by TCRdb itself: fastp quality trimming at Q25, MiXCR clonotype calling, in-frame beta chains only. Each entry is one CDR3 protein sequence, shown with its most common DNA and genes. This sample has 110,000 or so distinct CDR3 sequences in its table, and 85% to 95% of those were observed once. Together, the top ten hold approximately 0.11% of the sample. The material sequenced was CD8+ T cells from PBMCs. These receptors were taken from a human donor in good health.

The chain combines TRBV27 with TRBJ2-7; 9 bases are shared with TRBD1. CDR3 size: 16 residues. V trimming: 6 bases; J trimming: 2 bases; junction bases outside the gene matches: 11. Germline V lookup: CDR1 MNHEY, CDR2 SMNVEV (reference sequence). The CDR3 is CASSYRLQGAAYEQYF. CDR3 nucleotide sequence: TGTGCCAGCAGCTATCGATTACAGGGGGCGGCCTACGAGCAGTACTTC.

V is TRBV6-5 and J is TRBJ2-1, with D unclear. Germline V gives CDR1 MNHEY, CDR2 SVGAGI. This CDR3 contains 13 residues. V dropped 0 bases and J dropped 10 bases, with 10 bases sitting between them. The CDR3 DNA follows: TGTGCCAGCAGTTACTCGGTCCGAACAGAGCAGTTCTTC. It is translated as CASSYSVRTEQFF.

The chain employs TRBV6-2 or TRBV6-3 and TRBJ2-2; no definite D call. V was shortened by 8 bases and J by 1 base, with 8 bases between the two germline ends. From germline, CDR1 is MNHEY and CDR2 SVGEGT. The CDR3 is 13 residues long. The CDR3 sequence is CASSRQNTGELFF. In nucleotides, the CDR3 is TGTGCCAGCTCCCGCCAGAACACCGGGGAGCTGTTTTTT.

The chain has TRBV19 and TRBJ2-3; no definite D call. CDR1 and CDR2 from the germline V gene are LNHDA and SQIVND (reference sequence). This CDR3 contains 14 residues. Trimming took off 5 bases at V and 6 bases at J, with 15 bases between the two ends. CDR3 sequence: CASSSRTTADTQYF. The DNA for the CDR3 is TGTGCCAGTAGTTCGAGGACCACAGCTGATACGCAGTATTTT.

CDR3 loop: CASSLEGLLFTDTQYF. CDR3 in DNA: TGCGCCAGCAGCTTGGAGGGACTACTTTTCACAGATACGCAGTATTTT. This chain connects TRBV5-1 to TRBJ2-3; 7 bases agree with TRBD2. The V gene end was trimmed by 0 bases and the J gene end by 2 bases; junction bases not matched to a gene: 6. Germline V gene sequence: CDR1 SGHRS, CDR2 YFSETQ. The CDR3 is made up of 16 amino acids.

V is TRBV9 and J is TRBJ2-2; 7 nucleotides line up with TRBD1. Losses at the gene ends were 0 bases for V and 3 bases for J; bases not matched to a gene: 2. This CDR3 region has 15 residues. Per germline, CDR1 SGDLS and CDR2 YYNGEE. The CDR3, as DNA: TGTGCCAGCAGCGTAGTTGGGACAGACACCGGGGAGCTGTTTTTT. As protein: CASSVVGTDTGELFF.

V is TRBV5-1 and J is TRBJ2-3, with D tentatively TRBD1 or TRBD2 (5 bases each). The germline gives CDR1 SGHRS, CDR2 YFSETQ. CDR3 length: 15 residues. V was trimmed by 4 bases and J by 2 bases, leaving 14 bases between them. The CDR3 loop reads CASSPGTSPTDTQYF. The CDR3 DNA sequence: TGCGCCAGCAGCCCGGGGACGTCCCCCACAGATACGCAGTATTTT.

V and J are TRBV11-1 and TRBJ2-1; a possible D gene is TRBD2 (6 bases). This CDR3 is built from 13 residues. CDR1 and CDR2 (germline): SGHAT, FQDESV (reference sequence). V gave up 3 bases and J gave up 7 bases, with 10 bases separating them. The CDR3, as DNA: TGTGCCAGCAGCTTTTCGCGGGGAAATGAGCAGTTCTTC. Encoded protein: CASSFSRGNEQFF.

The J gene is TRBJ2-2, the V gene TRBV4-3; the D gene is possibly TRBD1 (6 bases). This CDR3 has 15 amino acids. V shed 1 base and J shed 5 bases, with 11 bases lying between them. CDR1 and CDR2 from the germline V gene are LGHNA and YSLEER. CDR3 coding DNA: TGCGCCAGCAGCCAAGGTCGCAGGGGAACCGGGGAGCTGTTTTTT. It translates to CASSQGRRGTGELFF.

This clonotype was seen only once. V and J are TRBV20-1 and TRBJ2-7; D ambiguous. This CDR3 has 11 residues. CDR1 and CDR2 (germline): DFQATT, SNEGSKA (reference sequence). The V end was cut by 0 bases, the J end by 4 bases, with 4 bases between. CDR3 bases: TGCAGTGCTAGAGAGGTGTACGAGCAGTACTTC. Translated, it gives CSAREVYEQYF.

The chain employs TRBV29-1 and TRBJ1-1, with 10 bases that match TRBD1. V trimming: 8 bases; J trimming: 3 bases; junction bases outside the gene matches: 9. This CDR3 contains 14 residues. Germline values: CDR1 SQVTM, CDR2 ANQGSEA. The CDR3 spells CSQSPGTGDTEAFF. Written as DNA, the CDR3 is TGCAGCCAATCTCCCGGGACAGGGGACACTGAAGCTTTCTTT.

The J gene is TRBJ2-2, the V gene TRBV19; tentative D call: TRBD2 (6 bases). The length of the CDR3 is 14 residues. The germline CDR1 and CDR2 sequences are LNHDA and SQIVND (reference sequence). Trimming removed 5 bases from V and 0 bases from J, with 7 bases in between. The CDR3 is CASSWGANTGELFF. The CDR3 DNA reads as TGTGCCAGTAGTTGGGGGGCGAACACCGGGGAGCTGTTTTTT.

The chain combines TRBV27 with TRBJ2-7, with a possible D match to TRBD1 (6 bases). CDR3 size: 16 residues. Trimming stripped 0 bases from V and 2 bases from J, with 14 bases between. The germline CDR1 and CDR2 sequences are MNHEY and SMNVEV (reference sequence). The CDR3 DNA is TGTGCCAGCAGTTTATCAAAGAGCGCAGGGGCCTACGAGCAGTACTTC. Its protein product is CASSLSKSAGAYEQYF.

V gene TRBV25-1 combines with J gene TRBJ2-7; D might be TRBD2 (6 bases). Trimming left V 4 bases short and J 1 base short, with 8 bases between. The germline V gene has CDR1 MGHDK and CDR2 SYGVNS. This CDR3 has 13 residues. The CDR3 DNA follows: TGTGCCAGCAGTGTACGGGGGTCCTACGAGCAGTACTTC. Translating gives CASSVRGSYEQYF.

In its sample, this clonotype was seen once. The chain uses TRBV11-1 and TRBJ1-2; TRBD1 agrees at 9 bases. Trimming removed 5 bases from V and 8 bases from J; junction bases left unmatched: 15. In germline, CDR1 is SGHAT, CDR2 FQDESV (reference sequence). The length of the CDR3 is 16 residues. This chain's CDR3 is CASSPGTKTGGPGYTF. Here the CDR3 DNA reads TGTGCCAGCAGCCCCGGAACGAAAACAGGGGGCCCAGGCTACACCTTC.

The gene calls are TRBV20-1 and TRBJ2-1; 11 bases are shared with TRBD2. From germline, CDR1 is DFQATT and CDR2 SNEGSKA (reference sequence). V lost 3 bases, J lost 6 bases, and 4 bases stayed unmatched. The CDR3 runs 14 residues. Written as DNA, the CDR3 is TGCAGTGCTAGTAGCGGGAGGGGCCCCAATGAGCAGTTCTTC. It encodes CSASSGRGPNEQFF.

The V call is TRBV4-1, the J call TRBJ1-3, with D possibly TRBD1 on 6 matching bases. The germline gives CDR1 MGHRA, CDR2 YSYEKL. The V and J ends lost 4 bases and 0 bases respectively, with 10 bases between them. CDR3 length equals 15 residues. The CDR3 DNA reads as TGCGCCAGCAGCCTTGACAGGAACTCTGGAAACACCATATATTTT. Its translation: CASSLDRNSGNTIYF.

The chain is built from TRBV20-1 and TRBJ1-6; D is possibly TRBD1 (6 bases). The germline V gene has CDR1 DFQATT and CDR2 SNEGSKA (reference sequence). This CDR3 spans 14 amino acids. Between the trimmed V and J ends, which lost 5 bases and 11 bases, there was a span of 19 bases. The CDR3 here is CSAHENREGTPLHF. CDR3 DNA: TGCAGTGCTCACGAGAACAGGGAGGGAACACCCCTCCACTTT.

The CDR3 here is CASSWAAAANSPLHF. The CDR3 bases are TGTGCCAGCAGCTGGGCGGCGGCTGCAAATTCACCCCTCCACTTT. This chain uses TRBV7-9 with TRBJ1-6; D unclear. The V gene's germline CDR1 is SEHNR and CDR2 FQNEAQ (reference sequence). Deletions cut 4 bases from V and 7 bases from J, with 14 bases between. This CDR3 comprises 15 residues.

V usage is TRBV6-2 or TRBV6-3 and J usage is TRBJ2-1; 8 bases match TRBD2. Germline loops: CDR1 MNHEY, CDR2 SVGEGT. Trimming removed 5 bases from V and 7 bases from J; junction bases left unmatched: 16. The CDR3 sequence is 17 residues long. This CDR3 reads CASSTSGSGRHGNEQFF. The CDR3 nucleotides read TGTGCCAGCAGTACCTCTGGAAGCGGGAGACACGGGAATGAGCAGTTCTTC.